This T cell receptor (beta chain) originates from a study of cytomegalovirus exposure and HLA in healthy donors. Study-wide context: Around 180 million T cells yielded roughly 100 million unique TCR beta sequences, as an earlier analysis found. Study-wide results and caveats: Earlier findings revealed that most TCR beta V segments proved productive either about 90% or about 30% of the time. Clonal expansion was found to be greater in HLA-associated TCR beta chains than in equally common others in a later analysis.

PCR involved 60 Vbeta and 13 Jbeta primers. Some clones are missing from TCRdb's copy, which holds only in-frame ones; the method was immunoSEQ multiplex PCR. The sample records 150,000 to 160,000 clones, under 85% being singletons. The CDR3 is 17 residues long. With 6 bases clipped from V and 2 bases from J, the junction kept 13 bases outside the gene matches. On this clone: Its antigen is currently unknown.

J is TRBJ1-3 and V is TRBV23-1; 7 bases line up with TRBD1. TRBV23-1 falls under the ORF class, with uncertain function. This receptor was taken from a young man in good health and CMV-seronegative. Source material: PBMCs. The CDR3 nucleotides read TGCGCCAGCAGCCCTAGGACAGGAAAGTATCCTGGAAACACCATATATTTT. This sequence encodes CASSPRTGKYPGNTIYF.